The T cell receptor (beta chain) described here comes from a study of T cell responses to AZD1222 COVID-19 vaccine. Findings and caveats of the study: There were mostly white British donors and more females than males, and clonal diversity was possibly underestimated. Among those given AZD1222, only 5 to 7 were seropositive at baseline.

Per germline, CDR1 GTSNPN and CDR2 SVGIG (reference sequence). The trim removed 5 bases at V and 7 bases at J, leaving 6 bases unmatched. There are 13 residues in the CDR3. On this clone: Its antigen is undetermined.

Sequenced by immunoSEQ multiplex PCR; TCRdb stores in-frame clones only, minus some. The sample consists of 110,000 or so clones, about nine tenths of them appearing once. The sequences come from peripheral blood, collected on day 0 of AZD1222 vaccination. This clonotype originated in an adult in good health. V gene TRBV30 combines with J gene TRBJ1-5, with 9 bases that match TRBD1. The CDR3 nucleotides are TGTGCCTGGGAGACAGGGGGACGGCAGCCCCAGCATTTT. Translation: CAWETGGRQPQHF.